Listed below are T cell receptor beta chains from one sample, sequenced in a study of shared clonotypes between healthy human individuals. Sequenced by immunoSEQ multiplex PCR; TCRdb stores in-frame clones only, minus some. The table includes about 1 million clones, more than 60% detected once. The sample consisted of memory CD4+ T cells sorted from blood. The receptors here all came from a man younger than 35 in good health. Both conserved end residues are part of each CDR3. Fields, in order: clone size, J gene, V gene, D gene, CDR3 DNA, CDR3 protein. A D gene is named only where the DNA matches it firmly. Size is omitted from some rows. Given values are once, few, many or a class for expanded clones.

abundance: -; j_gene: TRBJ1-1; v_gene: TRBV7-3; d_gene: TRBD1; CDR3nt: TGTGCCAGCAGCCGGGGACAGTCGAGGAGCACTGAAGCTTTCTTT; CDR3aa: CASSRGQSRSTEAFF
abundance: -; j_gene: TRBJ2-1; v_gene: TRBV2; d_gene: -; CDR3nt: TGTGCCAGCAGTGAAAACCCGAGTCCCCTCTACAATGAGCAGTTCTTC; CDR3aa: CASSENPSPLYNEQFF
abundance: -; j_gene: TRBJ2-2; v_gene: TRBV10-2; d_gene: TRBD2; CDR3nt: TGCGCCAGCAGCACGTCTAGCGGGAGAGGCGGGGAGCTGTTTTTT; CDR3aa: CASSTSSGRGGELFF
abundance: -; j_gene: TRBJ2-7; v_gene: TRBV11-2; d_gene: -; CDR3nt: TGTGCCAGCAGCTCGCTCATGCTAGCGCCCTCCTACGAGCAGTACTTC; CDR3aa: CASSSLMLAPSYEQYF
abundance: few; j_gene: TRBJ1-2; v_gene: TRBV27; d_gene: -; CDR3nt: TGTGCCAGCAGTTACAAACCAAGGGGTACGCAGGCCTATGGCTACACCTTC; CDR3aa: CASSYKPRGTQAYGYTF
abundance: few; j_gene: TRBJ1-3; v_gene: TRBV5-1; d_gene: TRBD1; CDR3nt: TGCGCCAGCAGCTCCGGGACAGCCTCTGGAAACACCATATATTTT; CDR3aa: CASSSGTASGNTIYF
abundance: -; j_gene: TRBJ1-4; v_gene: TRBV18; d_gene: -; CDR3nt: TGTGCCAGCTCCGCCGAATCGGGGAAGTCCTTGATACTGTTTTTT; CDR3aa: CASSAESGKSLILFF
abundance: few; j_gene: TRBJ2-3; v_gene: TRBV7-9; d_gene: -; CDR3nt: TGTGCCAGCAGCTTAGGCTCCTATACGGGAACGTTGCAGTATTTT; CDR3aa: CASSLGSYTGTLQYF
abundance: -; j_gene: TRBJ2-2; v_gene: TRBV9; d_gene: -; CDR3nt: TGTGCCAGCAGCGTAGGGGCTACCCAGTTCGGGGAGCTGTTTTTT; CDR3aa: CASSVGATQFGELFF
abundance: -; j_gene: TRBJ2-1; v_gene: TRBV11-2; d_gene: TRBD2; CDR3nt: TGTGCCAGCAGCTTAGAGGGCGGGAGCCGCTACAATGAGCAGTTCTTC; CDR3aa: CASSLEGGSRYNEQFF
abundance: -; j_gene: TRBJ1-2; v_gene: TRBV30; d_gene: TRBD1; CDR3nt: TGTGCCTGGGGGACAGGGGCTAACTATGGCTACACCTTC; CDR3aa: CAWGTGANYGYTF
abundance: few; j_gene: TRBJ1-3; v_gene: TRBV6-1; d_gene: TRBD1; CDR3nt: TGTGCCAGCAGAGAGACAGGGGACTCTGGAAACACCATATATTTT; CDR3aa: CASRETGDSGNTIYF
abundance: -; j_gene: TRBJ1-6; v_gene: TRBV30; d_gene: -; CDR3nt: TGTGCCTGGAGTACTGGGGGGAGTAATTCACCCCTCCACTTT; CDR3aa: CAWSTGGSNSPLHF
abundance: -; j_gene: TRBJ2-5; v_gene: TRBV5-6; d_gene: -; CDR3nt: TGTGCCAGCAGCTTGGTGGAACTGAGGGAGCAGTACTTC; CDR3aa: CASSLVELREQYF
abundance: few; j_gene: TRBJ1-2; v_gene: TRBV10-3; d_gene: TRBD1; CDR3nt: TGTGCCACCAAGGGGACAGACAAGAACTATGGCTACACCTTC; CDR3aa: CATKGTDKNYGYTF
abundance: once; j_gene: TRBJ2-3; v_gene: TRBV6-5; d_gene: TRBD1; CDR3nt: TGTGCCAGCAGCCCGAGACAGGGACGTACAGATACGCAGTATTTT; CDR3aa: CASSPRQGRTDTQYF
abundance: -; j_gene: TRBJ2-7; v_gene: TRBV21-1; d_gene: -; CDR3nt: TGTGCCAGCGGTAGGGCCCCGACTGCGACCTCCTACGAGCAGTACTTC; CDR3aa: CASGRAPTATSYEQYF
abundance: few; j_gene: TRBJ2-1; v_gene: TRBV2; d_gene: -; CDR3nt: TGTGCCAGCAGTTATAGCGGAAGCTCCTACAATGAGCAGTTCTTC; CDR3aa: CASSYSGSSYNEQFF
abundance: -; j_gene: TRBJ1-2; v_gene: TRBV5-1; d_gene: -; CDR3nt: TGCGCCAGCAGCGAACAGGGAGACTATGGCTACACCTTC; CDR3aa: CASSEQGDYGYTF
abundance: once; j_gene: TRBJ2-7; v_gene: TRBV5-5; d_gene: TRBD1; CDR3nt: TGTCCAAGCAGCTTGATCGTAGGGGGCAGCTCCTACGAGCAGTACTTC; CDR3aa: CPSSLIVGGSSYEQYF
abundance: -; j_gene: TRBJ2-7; v_gene: TRBV19; d_gene: TRBD1; CDR3nt: TGTGCCAGTCAAGAAACCGGGACAGGCCACTACGAGCAGTACTTC; CDR3aa: CASQETGTGHYEQYF
abundance: -; j_gene: TRBJ1-2; v_gene: TRBV5-4; d_gene: -; CDR3nt: TGTGCCAGCAGCCCGGACCTGGGGATTACCTATGGCTACACCTTC; CDR3aa: CASSPDLGITYGYTF
abundance: many; j_gene: TRBJ1-5; v_gene: TRBV6-6; d_gene: -; CDR3nt: TGTGCCAGCAGAACAGGACGGGAGAATAGCAATCAGCCCCAGCATTTT; CDR3aa: CASRTGRENSNQPQHF
abundance: -; j_gene: TRBJ1-1; v_gene: TRBV14; d_gene: -; CDR3nt: TGTGCCAGCAGCCAAGATATTGGGCAGGACACTGAAGCTTTCTTT; CDR3aa: CASSQDIGQDTEAFF
abundance: -; j_gene: TRBJ1-2; v_gene: TRBV15; d_gene: TRBD1; CDR3nt: TGTGCCACCAGCAGAGATAAGCAGGGGGGAGCGTATGGCTACACCTTC; CDR3aa: CATSRDKQGGAYGYTF
abundance: -; j_gene: TRBJ1-5; v_gene: TRBV27; d_gene: -; CDR3nt: TGTGCCAGCAGTTTCGTTTGCAGGAATAGCAATCAGCCCCAGCATTTT; CDR3aa: CASSFVCRNSNQPQHF
abundance: -; j_gene: TRBJ1-1; v_gene: TRBV5-4; d_gene: -; CDR3nt: TGTGCCAGCAGCGGCTCGGGGGGTAACACTGAAGCTTTCTTT; CDR3aa: CASSGSGGNTEAFF
abundance: -; j_gene: TRBJ1-4; v_gene: TRBV5-4; d_gene: TRBD1; CDR3nt: TGTGCCAGCAGCTTCGGGACAGGGGTCGGTGAAAAACTGTTTTTT; CDR3aa: CASSFGTGVGEKLFF
abundance: few; j_gene: TRBJ2-7; v_gene: TRBV7-9; d_gene: -; CDR3nt: TGTGCCAGCAGCTTAGTCGATTCGGATGGCTCCTACGAGCAGTACTTC; CDR3aa: CASSLVDSDGSYEQYF
abundance: -; j_gene: TRBJ2-1; v_gene: TRBV5-4; d_gene: TRBD1; CDR3nt: TGTGCCAGCAGCTCCGGGACAGGGGGACCCTACAATGAGCAGTTCTTC; CDR3aa: CASSSGTGGPYNEQFF
abundance: few; j_gene: TRBJ2-5; v_gene: TRBV5-1; d_gene: -; CDR3nt: TGCGCCAGCAGCTTCCGGGACGCCAAAGAGACCCAGTACTTC; CDR3aa: CASSFRDAKETQYF
abundance: -; j_gene: TRBJ2-3; v_gene: TRBV10-3; d_gene: -; CDR3nt: TGTGCCATCAGTGAATCAGATACGCAGTATTTT; CDR3aa: CAISESDTQYF
abundance: -; j_gene: TRBJ1-5; v_gene: TRBV9; d_gene: -; CDR3nt: TGTGCCAGCAGCGTAGGACAGGATTGGCAGCCCCAGCATTTT; CDR3aa: CASSVGQDWQPQHF